This T cell receptor (beta chain) was captured in a study of immune heterogeneity within non-small cell lung tumors. Overall study findings and caveats: Local T-cell clonality tracked local tumor mutational burden, showing a moderate yet significant relationship (R 0.3 to 0.4). Identical dominant CDR3 beta clonotypes were found recurring across a patient's tumor sites, along with site-unique high-frequency clones.

Amplification of the TCR beta CDR3 was achieved through multiplex PCR with 32 V and 13 J primers. TCRdb re-analysed the multiplex PCR reads in MiXCR, keeping a single row per CDR3 protein. The sample lists about 15,000 distinct CDR3 sequences; around 27% were seen once. Template input was genomic DNA from bulk tumor (approximately 600 ng per sample). From each primary tumor, several far-apart biopsies were obtained during surgery. Before undergoing curative surgery, patients had newly diagnosed non-small cell lung cancer that was untreated. This clonotype showed up many times. Its specificity is not known. Germline V gene data show CDR1 as MNHEY and CDR2 as SVGAGI. The CDR3 contains 17 residues. Trimming shortened V by 2 bases and J by 0 bases, and 14 bases separated the two germline ends.

The gene calls are TRBV6-5 and TRBJ2-1; D is perhaps TRBD2 (5 bases). The sample comprised lung tumor tissue. The TCR comes from a man in his forties with non-small cell lung cancer. The CDR3 DNA is TGTGCCAGCAGTTACCGGGCCGGAGGCGCCTCCTACAATGAGCAGTTCTTC. The encoded protein is CASSYRAGGASYNEQFF.